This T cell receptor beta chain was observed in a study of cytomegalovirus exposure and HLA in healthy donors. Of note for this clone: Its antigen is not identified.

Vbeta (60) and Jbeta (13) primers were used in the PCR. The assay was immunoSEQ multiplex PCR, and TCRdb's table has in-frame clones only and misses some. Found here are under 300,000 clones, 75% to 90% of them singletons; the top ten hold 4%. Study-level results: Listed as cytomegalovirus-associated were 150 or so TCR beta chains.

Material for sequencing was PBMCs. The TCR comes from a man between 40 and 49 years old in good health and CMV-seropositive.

CDR3 coding DNA: TGTGCCAGCAGCTTAGGAAATAGCGGGACGCCAGAGACCCAGTACTTC. Protein product: CASSLGNSGTPETQYF. This chain links TRBV7-9 with TRBJ2-5, with 8 bases fitting TRBD2. Trimming cost V 1 base and J 4 bases; bases outside gene matches: 8. The CDR3 contains 16 residues. Germline CDR1 SEHNR, CDR2 FQNEAQ (reference sequence).